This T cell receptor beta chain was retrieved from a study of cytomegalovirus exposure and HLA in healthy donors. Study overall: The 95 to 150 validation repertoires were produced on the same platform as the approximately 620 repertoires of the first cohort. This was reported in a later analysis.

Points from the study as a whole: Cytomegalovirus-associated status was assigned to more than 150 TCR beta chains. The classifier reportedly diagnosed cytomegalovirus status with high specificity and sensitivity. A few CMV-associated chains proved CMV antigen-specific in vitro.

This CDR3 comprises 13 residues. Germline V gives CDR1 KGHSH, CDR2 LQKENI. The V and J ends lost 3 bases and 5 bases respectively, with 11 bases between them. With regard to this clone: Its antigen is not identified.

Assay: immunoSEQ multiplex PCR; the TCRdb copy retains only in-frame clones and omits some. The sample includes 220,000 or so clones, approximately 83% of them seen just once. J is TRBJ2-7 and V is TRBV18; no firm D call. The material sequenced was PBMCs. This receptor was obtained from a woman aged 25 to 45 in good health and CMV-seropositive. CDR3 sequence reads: CASSPTRENEQYF. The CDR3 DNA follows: TGTGCCAGCTCACCTACCAGAGAGAACGAGCAGTACTTC.